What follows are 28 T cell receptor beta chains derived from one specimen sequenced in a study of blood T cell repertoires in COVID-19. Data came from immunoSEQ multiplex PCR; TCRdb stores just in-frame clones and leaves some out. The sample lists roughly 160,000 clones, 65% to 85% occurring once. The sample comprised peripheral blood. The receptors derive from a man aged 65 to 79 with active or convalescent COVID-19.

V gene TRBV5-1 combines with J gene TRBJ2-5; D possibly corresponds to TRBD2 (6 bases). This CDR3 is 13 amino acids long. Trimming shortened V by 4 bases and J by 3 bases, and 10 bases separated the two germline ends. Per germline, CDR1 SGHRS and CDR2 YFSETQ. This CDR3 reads CASSPGLKETQYF. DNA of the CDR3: TGCGCCAGCAGCCCGGGACTCAAAGAGACCCAGTACTTC.

CDR3 sequence reads: CASSQGVGLTADTQYF. The CDR3 DNA is TGCGCCAGCAGCCAAGGGGTAGGACTTACCGCAGATACGCAGTATTTT. The chain employs TRBV4-3 and TRBJ2-3, with D possibly being TRBD2 (5 bases). V was shortened by 1 base and J by 4 bases, with 15 bases between the two germline ends. This CDR3 region has 16 residues. Germline V gene lookup returns CDR1 LGHNA and CDR2 YSLEER.

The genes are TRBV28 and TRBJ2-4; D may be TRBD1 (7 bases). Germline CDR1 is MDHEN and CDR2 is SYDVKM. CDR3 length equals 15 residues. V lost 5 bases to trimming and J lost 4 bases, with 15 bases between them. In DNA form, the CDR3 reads TGTGCCAGCAGTCTGGCGGGACAGAGAAAAAACATTCAGTACTTC. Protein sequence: CASSLAGQRKNIQYF.

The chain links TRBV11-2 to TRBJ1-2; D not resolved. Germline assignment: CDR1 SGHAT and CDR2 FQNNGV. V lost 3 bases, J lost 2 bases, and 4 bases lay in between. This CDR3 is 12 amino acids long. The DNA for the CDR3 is TGTGCCAGCAGCTTCCGGAACTATGGCTACACCTTC. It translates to CASSFRNYGYTF.

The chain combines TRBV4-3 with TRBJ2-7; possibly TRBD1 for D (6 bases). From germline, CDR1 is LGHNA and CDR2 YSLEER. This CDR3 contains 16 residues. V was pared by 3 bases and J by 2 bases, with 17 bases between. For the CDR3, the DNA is TGCGCCAGCAGCCAGGCCTGGGGACACCGGGCCTACGAGCAGTACTTC. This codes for CASSQAWGHRAYEQYF.

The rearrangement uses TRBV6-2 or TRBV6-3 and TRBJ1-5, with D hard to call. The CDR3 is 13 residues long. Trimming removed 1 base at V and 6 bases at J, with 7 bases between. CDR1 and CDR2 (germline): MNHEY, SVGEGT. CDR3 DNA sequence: TGTGCCAGCAGTTACTTTAGCTCTCAGCCCCAGCATTTT. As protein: CASSYFSSQPQHF.

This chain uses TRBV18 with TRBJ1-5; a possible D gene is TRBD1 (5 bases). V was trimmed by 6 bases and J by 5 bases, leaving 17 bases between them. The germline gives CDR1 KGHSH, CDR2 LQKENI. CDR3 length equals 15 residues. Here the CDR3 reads CASSEEWGGYQPQHF. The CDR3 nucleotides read TGTGCCAGCTCCGAGGAGTGGGGGGGTTATCAGCCCCAGCATTTT.

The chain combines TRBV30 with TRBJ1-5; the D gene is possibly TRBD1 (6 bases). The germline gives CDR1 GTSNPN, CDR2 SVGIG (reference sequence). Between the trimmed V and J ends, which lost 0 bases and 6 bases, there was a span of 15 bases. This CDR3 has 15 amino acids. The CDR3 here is CAWSVDQRGGQPQHF. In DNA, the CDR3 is TGTGCCTGGAGTGTAGATCAGAGAGGGGGTCAGCCCCAGCATTTT.

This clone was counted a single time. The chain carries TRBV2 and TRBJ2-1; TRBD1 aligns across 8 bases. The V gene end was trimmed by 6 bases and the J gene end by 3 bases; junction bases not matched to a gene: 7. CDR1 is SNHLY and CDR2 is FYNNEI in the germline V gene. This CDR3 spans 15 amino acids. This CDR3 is CASRDRVGYYNEQFF. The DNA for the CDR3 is TGTGCCAGCAGGGACAGGGTAGGGTACTACAATGAGCAGTTCTTC. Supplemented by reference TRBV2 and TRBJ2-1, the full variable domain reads EPEVTQTPSHQVTQMGQEVILRCVPISNHLYFYWYRQILGQKVEFLVSFYNNEISEKSEIFDDQFSVERPDGSNFTLKIRSTKLEDSAMYFCASRDRVGYYNEQFFGPGTRLTVL.

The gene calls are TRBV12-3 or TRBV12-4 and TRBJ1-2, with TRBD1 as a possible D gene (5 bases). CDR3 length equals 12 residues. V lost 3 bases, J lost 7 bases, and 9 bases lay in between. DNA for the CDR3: TGTGCCAGCAGTTTGGACACGGTTGGCTACACCTTC. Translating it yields CASSLDTVGYTF.

The CDR3: CASSLVAGAVTEAFF. The CDR3 DNA reads as TGTGCCAGCAGCTTAGTGGCGGGGGCTGTCACTGAAGCTTTCTTT. The gene calls are TRBV7-2 and TRBJ1-1, with TRBD1 as a possible D gene (6 bases). CDR3 size: 15 residues. Trimming shortened V by 1 base and J by 4 bases, and 13 bases separated the two germline ends. Germline V lookup: CDR1 SGHTA, CDR2 FQGNSA.

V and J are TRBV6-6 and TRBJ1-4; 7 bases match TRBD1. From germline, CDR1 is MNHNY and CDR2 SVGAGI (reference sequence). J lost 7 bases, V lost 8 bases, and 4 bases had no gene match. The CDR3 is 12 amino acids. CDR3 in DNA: TGTGCCAGCCGGGACAGCCTTGAAAAACTGTTTTTT. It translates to CASRDSLEKLFF.

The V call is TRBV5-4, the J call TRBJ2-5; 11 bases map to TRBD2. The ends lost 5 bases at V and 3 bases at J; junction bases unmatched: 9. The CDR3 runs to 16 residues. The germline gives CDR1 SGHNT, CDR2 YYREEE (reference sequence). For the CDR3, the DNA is TGTGCCAGCAGTAAAAGGGGGACTAGCGGAAAAGAGACCCAGTACTTC. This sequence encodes CASSKRGTSGKETQYF.

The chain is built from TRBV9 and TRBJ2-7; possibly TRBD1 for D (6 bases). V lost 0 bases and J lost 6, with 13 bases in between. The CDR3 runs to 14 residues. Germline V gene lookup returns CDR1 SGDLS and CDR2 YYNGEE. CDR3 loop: CASSVVSGVGEQYF. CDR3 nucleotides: TGTGCCAGCAGCGTAGTCTCAGGGGTAGGCGAGCAGTACTTC.

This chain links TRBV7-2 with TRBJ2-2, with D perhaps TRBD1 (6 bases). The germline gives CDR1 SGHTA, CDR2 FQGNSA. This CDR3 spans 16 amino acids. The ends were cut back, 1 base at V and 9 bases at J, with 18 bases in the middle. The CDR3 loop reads CASSLDSQGRGRELFF. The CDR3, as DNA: TGTGCCAGCAGCTTAGATAGCCAGGGAAGGGGGAGGGAGCTGTTTTTT.

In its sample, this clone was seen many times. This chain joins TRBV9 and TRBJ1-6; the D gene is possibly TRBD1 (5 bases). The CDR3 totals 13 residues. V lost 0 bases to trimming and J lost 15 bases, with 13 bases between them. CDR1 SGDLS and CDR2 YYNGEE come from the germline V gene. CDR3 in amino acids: CASSVGIQGVLHF. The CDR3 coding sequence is TGTGCCAGCAGCGTAGGAATCCAGGGTGTCCTCCACTTT.

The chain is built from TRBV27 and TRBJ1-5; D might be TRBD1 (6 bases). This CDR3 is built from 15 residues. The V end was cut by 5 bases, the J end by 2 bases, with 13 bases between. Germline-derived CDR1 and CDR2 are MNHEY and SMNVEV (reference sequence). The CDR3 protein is CASSPGGRGNQPQHF. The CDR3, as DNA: TGTGCCAGCAGTCCTGGGGGCAGGGGCAATCAGCCCCAGCATTTT.

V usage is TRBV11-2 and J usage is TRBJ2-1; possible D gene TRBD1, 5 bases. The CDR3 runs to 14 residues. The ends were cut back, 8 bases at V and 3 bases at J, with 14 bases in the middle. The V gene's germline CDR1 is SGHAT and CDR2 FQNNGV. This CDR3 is CASGPHRFYNEQFF. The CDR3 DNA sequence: TGTGCCAGCGGCCCCCACAGGTTCTACAATGAGCAGTTCTTC.

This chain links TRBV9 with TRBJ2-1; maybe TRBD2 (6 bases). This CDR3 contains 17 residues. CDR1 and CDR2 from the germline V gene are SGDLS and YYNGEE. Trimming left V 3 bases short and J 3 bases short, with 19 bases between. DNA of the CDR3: TGTGCCAGCAGCGCCAAGGGGTCGGGAGCAAGCTACAATGAGCAGTTCTTC. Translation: CASSAKGSGASYNEQFF.

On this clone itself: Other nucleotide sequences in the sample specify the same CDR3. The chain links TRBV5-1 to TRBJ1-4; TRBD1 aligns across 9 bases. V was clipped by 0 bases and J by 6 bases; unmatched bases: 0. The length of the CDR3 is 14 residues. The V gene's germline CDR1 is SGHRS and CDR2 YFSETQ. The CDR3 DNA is TGCGCCAGCAGCTTGGGGACAGGGGATGAAAAACTGTTTTTT. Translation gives CASSLGTGDEKLFF.

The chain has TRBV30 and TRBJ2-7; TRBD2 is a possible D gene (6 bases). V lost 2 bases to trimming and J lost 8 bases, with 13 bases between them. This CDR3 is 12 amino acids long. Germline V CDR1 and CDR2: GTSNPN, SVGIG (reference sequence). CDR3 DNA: TGTGCCTGGAGTCCTCGGGGGAGCCAGCAGTACTTC. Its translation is CAWSPRGSQQYF.

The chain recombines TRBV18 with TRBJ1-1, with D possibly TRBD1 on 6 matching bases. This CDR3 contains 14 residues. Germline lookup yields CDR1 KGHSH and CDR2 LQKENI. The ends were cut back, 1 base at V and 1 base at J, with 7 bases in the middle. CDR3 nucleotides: TGTGCCAGCTCACCACAGACAGGGAACACTGAAGCTTTCTTT. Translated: CASSPQTGNTEAFF.

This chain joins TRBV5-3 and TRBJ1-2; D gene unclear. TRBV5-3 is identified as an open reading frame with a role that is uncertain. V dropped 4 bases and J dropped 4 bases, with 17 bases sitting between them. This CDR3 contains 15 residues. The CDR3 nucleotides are TGTGCCAGAAGCGAGCCAGGTCCAAGGTTCTATGGCTACACCTTC. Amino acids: CARSEPGPRFYGYTF.

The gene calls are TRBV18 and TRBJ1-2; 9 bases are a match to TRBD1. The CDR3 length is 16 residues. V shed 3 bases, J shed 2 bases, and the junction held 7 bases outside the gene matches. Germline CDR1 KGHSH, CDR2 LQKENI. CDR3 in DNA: TGTGCCAGCTCACCCAACCGGGACAGGGAGAACTATGGCTACACCTTC. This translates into CASSPNRDRENYGYTF.

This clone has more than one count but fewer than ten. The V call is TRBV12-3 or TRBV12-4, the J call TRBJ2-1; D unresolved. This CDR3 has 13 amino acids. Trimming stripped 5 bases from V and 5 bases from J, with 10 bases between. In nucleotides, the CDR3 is TGTGCCAGCAGTCTATTCCGGGACAATGAGCAGTTCTTC. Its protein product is CASSLFRDNEQFF.

The DNA of the CDR3 is TGTGCCAGGAACGGACAGTACGAGCAGTACTTC. Protein: CARNGQYEQYF. This chain connects TRBV21-1 to TRBJ2-7; the tabulated D call, TRBD1, remains unverified against the DNA. TRBV21-1 is recorded as a pseudogene. The CDR3 has 11 residues.

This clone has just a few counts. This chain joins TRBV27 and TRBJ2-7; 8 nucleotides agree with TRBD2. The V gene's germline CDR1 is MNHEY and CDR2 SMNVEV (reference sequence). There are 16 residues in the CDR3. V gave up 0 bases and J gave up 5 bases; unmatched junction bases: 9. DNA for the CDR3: TGTGCCAGCAGTTTATCCTCCAAGGCGGGAGGCCACGAGCAGTACTTC. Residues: CASSLSSKAGGHEQYF.

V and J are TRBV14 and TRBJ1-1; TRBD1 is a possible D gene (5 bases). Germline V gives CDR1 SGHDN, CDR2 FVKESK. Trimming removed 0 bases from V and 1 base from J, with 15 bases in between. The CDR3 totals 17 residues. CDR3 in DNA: TGTGCCAGCAGCCAAGATCTTGGGGCGTTACCGAACACTGAAGCTTTCTTT. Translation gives CASSQDLGALPNTEAFF.